The 7 T cell receptor beta chains below come from one sample, sequenced in a study of early T cells in non-severe SARS-CoV-2 infection. One entry per CDR3 protein results from TCRdb running MiXCR on the 5' RACE reads. Of 40,000 to 60,000 distinct CDR3 sequences in the sample, around 6% were seen once. The sample here was whole blood, taken at baseline. All receptors come from an adult who was a healthcare worker with PCR-confirmed SARS-CoV-2 infection or an uninfected control (not recorded which).

This clonotype was detected ten times or more. The chain recombines TRBV4-3 with TRBJ1-2; a possible D gene is TRBD1 (6 bases). V shed 0 bases and J shed 5 bases, with 40 bases lying between them. Germline CDR1 is LGHNA and CDR2 is YSLEER. The CDR3 runs to 24 residues. The CDR3 nucleotides are TGCGCCAGCAGCCAAGATTATAAGGGGATCGGCCTTTGGGGGGGCGATCCAACTGCATATGGCTACACCTTC. Its protein is CASSQDYKGIGLWGGDPTAYGYTF.

This clonotype has just a few counts. V usage is TRBV11-1 and J usage is TRBJ2-3, with 8 bases aligning to TRBD2. The V segment lost 2 bases and the J segment 4 bases; nucleotides outside the gene matches: 20. The CDR3 loop spans 20 amino acids. Per the germline V gene, CDR1 is SGHAT and CDR2 is FQDESV (reference sequence). CDR3 region: CASSLIPLSLRGGAADTQYF. The CDR3 DNA sequence: TGTGCCAGCAGCTTAATCCCTTTGTCTCTTCGGGGGGGCGCGGCAGATACGCAGTATTTT.

As for this clonotype: One base away lies a much larger clone, so this may be a sequencing read error. This chain's CDR3 is CASSVHGAGTGGEEQYF. The CDR3 DNA follows: TGTGCCAGCAGCGTGCACGGCGCCGGGACAGGGGGCGAGGAGCAGTACTTC. The V gene is TRBV7-2, the J gene TRBJ2-7; 12 bases are a match to TRBD1. Trimming at V came to 5 bases and at J to 7 bases, leaving 15 bases not matched to a gene. CDR1 is SGHTA and CDR2 is FQGNSA in the germline V gene. This CDR3 contains 17 residues.

The table lists this clonotype with many counts. The chain uses TRBV5-4 and TRBJ1-6, with 9 bases fitting TRBD1. Germline V gene sequence: CDR1 SGHNT, CDR2 YYREEE (reference sequence). The CDR3 has 15 residues. The J segment lost 8 bases and the V segment lost 4 bases, leaving 7 bases of the junction unmatched. CDR3 residues: CASSLPGQGDSPLHF. CDR3 DNA sequence: TGTGCCAGCAGCCTACCGGGACAGGGTGATTCACCCCTCCACTTT.

The V and J genes are TRBV6-2 or TRBV6-3 and TRBJ1-1; no clear D. V was trimmed by 2 bases and J by 5 bases, leaving 15 bases between them. Germline assignment: CDR1 MNHEY and CDR2 SVGEGT. The CDR3 has 15 residues. The CDR3 protein is CASSYVGQPVTEAFF. In nucleotides, the CDR3 is TGTGCCAGCAGTTACGTGGGCCAGCCGGTGACTGAAGCTTTCTTT.

The table lists this clonotype with a few counts. The rearrangement uses TRBV11-2 and TRBJ2-1, with 10 bases matching TRBD1. In germline, CDR1 is SGHAT, CDR2 FQNNGV. The trim removed 9 bases at V and 2 bases at J, leaving 4 bases unmatched. CDR3 length: 14 residues. The CDR3 reads CASSGQGAYNEQFF. DNA for the CDR3: TGTGCCAGTTCCGGACAGGGGGCCTACAATGAGCAGTTCTTC.

This clonotype was observed at least ten times. V gene TRBV19 combines with J gene TRBJ2-3; TRBD2 is a possible D gene (5 bases). The CDR3 totals 15 residues. The V end lost 5 bases, the J end lost 2 bases, and 14 bases lay between the germline ends. Germline V lookup: CDR1 LNHDA, CDR2 SQIVND (reference sequence). DNA for the CDR3: TGTGCCAGTAGTCCCCCCGGAGGCTTCACAGATACGCAGTATTTT. Protein: CASSPPGGFTDTQYF.